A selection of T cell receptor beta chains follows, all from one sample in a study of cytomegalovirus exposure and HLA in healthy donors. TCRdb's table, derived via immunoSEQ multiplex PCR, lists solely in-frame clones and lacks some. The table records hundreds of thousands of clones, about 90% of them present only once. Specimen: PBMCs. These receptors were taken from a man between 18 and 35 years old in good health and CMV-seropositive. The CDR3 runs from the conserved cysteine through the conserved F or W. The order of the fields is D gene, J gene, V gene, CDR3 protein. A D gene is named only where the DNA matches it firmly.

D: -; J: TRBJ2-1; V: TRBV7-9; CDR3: CASSPRTVSYNEQFF
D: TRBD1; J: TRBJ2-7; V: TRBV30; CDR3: CAWSTRQGANEQYF
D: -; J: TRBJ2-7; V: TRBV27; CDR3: CASSLEGPYEQYF
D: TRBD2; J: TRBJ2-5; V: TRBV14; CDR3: CASSHRVTSGRFAETQYF
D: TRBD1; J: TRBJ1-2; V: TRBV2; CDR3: CASRVDRVFTNYGYTF
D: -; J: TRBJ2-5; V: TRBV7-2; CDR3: CASSFTAPGTETQYF
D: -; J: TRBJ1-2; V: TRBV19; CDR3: CASSIPRPSGFYGYTF
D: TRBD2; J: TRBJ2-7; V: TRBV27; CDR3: CATSLRGRAWEQYF
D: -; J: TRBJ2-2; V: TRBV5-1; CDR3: CASSLTGNTGELFF
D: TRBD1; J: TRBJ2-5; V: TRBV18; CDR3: CASSQNPGQGLETQYF
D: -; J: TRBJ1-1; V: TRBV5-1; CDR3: CASSPTGANTEAFF
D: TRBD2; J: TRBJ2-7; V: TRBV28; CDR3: CASTTEGGGVYEQYF
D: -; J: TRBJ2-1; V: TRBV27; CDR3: CAIKDPNRVHEQFF
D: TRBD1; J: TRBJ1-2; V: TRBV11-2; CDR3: CASSTDRDGYGYTF
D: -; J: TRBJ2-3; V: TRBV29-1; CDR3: CSVATGGAVDTQYF
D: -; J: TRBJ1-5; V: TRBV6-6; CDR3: CASMTPNQPQHF
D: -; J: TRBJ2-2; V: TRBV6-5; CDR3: CASSYSRVGGLLFF
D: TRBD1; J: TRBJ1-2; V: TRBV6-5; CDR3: CASSYETGASGGYTF
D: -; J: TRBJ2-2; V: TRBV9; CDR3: CASSVGELLTGELFF
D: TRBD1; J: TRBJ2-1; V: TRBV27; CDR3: CASRKQGNEQFF
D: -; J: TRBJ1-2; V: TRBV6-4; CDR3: CASSESGPPMWGYTF
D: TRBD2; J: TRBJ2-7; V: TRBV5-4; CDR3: CASSSLAGSPDYEQYF
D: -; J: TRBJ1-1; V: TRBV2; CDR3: CASRERTDAFF
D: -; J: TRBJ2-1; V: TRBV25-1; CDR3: CASSGSLLANEQFF